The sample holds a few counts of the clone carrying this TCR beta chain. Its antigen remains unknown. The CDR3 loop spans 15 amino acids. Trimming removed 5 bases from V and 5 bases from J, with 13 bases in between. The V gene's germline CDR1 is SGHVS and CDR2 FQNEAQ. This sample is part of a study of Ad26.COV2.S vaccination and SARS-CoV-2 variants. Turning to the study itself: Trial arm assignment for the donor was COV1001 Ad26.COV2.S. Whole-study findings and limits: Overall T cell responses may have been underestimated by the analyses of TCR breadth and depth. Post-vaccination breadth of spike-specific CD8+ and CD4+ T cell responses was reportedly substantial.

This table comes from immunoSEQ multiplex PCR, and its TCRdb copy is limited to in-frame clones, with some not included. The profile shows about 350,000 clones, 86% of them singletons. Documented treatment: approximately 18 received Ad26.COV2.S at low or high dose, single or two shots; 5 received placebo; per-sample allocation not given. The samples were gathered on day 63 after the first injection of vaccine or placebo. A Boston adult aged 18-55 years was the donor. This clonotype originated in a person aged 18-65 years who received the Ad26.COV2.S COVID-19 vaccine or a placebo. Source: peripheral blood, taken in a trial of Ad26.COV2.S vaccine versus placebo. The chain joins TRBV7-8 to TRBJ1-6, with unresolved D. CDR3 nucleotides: TGTGCCAGCAGCCCCCGGACGGGAAATAATTCACCCCTCCACTTT. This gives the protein CASSPRTGNNSPLHF.